Following are 7 T cell receptor beta chains from one sample sequenced in a study of T cell changes during pregnancy in multiple sclerosis. Data came from immunoSEQ multiplex PCR; TCRdb stores just in-frame clones and leaves some out. Of tens of thousands of clones listed, about nine tenths are singletons. Here the sequenced sample was CD4+ T cells from peripheral blood mononuclear cells, taken after pregnancy. The receptors come from a female donor with multiple sclerosis, enrolled in a pregnancy study.

V usage is TRBV2 and J usage is TRBJ2-7, with D maybe TRBD1 (5 bases). Trimming pared 6 bases from V and 0 bases from J, leaving 18 bases between. Germline V gene sequence: CDR1 SNHLY, CDR2 FYNNEI. The CDR3 loop spans 16 amino acids. The CDR3 is CASRGALVLSSYEQYF. For the CDR3, the DNA is TGTGCCAGCAGAGGGGCCTTAGTCCTGAGCTCCTACGAGCAGTACTTC.

The chain joins TRBV2 to TRBJ2-7; tentatively, D is TRBD2 (6 bases). V was shortened by 3 bases and J by 2 bases, with 11 bases between the two germline ends. The CDR3 is made up of 14 amino acids. Germline V CDR1 and CDR2: SNHLY, FYNNEI. The CDR3 sequence is CASSERRTTYEQYF. CDR3 coding DNA: TGTGCCAGCAGTGAGCGGCGGACTACCTACGAGCAGTACTTC.

V usage is TRBV9 and J usage is TRBJ1-2; possibly TRBD1 for D (6 bases). This CDR3 has 16 residues. Germline lookup yields CDR1 SGDLS and CDR2 YYNGEE. Trimming cost V 3 bases and J 2 bases, with 17 bases left between them. The DNA for the CDR3 is TGTGCCAGCAGCGCTCCCAGGGGTAAGGAGAACTATGGCTACACCTTC. This codes for CASSAPRGKENYGYTF.

This chain uses TRBV27 with TRBJ1-2; D is unclear. Trimming pared 6 bases from V and 4 bases from J, leaving 15 bases between. The CDR3 is 14 residues long. Germline-derived CDR1 and CDR2 are MNHEY and SMNVEV (reference sequence). The CDR3, as DNA: TGTGCCAGCAGCCCTCCGACGGGGTTCTATGGCTACACCTTC. It is translated as CASSPPTGFYGYTF.

This clone has just one count. The chain couples TRBV30 to TRBJ1-5; possibly TRBD1 for D (6 bases). Trimming took off 2 bases at V and 4 bases at J, with 9 bases between the two ends. Germline assignment: CDR1 GTSNPN and CDR2 SVGIG (reference sequence). The CDR3 spans 13 residues. CDR3 in amino acids: CAWSITGNQPQHF. Written as DNA, the CDR3 is TGTGCCTGGAGTATCACAGGGAATCAGCCCCAGCATTTT.

There are a few counts of this clone. The chain has TRBV7-3 and TRBJ2-1, with 11 positions matching TRBD2. Trimming cost V 2 bases and J 8 bases; bases outside gene matches: 5. The CDR3 has 15 amino acids. The germline gives CDR1 SGHTA, CDR2 FQGTGA. CDR3 nucleotide sequence: TGTGCCAGCAGCTTATCTAGCGGGGGGTTGTATGAGCAGTTCTTC. Its translation: CASSLSSGGLYEQFF.

This CDR3 reads CASSVRQGEQETQYF. CDR3 in DNA: TGTGCCAGCAGCGTCCGACAGGGTGAACAAGAGACCCAGTACTTC. This chain links TRBV4-2 with TRBJ2-5; 7 bases map to TRBD1. The CDR3 covers 15 residues. Germline V gives CDR1 LGHNA, CDR2 YNFKEQ. J lost 2 bases, V lost 5 bases, and 8 bases had no gene match.